This record concerns one T cell receptor (beta chain) sequence. Many counts were recorded for this clonotype. The antigen it recognizes is unknown. No much larger clone is present one base from it, and per-base qualities are unavailable. Library preparation used multiplex PCR. For sequencing, an Illumina HiSeq 4000 was employed. iRepertoire HTBI primers and Arm-PCR amplification of CDR3 regions were used to construct TCR beta libraries. Gel purification was performed on PCR products prior to sequencing. Turning to the authors' computational methods: Gene usage analysis of CDR3 amino acid clonotypes relied on the roughly 60 TRBV and 13 to 15 TRBJ segments identified across samples. Filtered high-quality paired reads were merged into contigs using COPE and FqMerger. Contigs were aligned with BLAST to IMGT TRBV, TRBD and TRBJ reference genes, and CDR3 was defined per IMGT. Any clonotype with a frequency above 0.1% was classified as a highly expanded clone. Shannon entropy served as the measure of repertoire diversity, while the Gini coefficient captured V-J evenness. Clonotypes shared by more than one individual were considered public. TCRdb reanalyzed the raw reads on its own, using fastp at Q25 for trimming and MiXCR for clone calling, and kept in-frame beta chains. One record per CDR3 amino acid sequence lists the most common genes and DNA. TCRdb assigned the V and J calls; the authors' analysis was not used. Within this sample are 400,000 to 500,000 distinct CDR3 sequences, with 16% of them counted one time only. Of the sample, around 10% is held by the ten largest clones.

The data stem from a study of regulatory T cells in long-lasting Graves disease (TCRdb year 2021). For the study in its entirety: Antithyroid drugs had been taken for less than 3 months by newly diagnosed Graves' disease patients. Peripheral blood TCR sequencing and RNA sequencing compared persistent Graves' disease patients with newly diagnosed Graves' disease patients. The study was conducted in China and was registered as a clinical trial. A total of some 33 samples were covered by TCR sequencing, comprising approximately 13 persistent and approximately 20 newly diagnosed Graves' disease patients.

In light of the paper, this sample's time point label describes: newly diagnosed GD, antithyroid drugs for less than 3 months. For both TCR sequencing and RNA sequencing, RNA was extracted from PBMCs in TRIzol. Graves' disease was diagnosed according to American Thyroid Association guidelines. The patients came from an endocrinology department in Xi'an, China. Each patient gave 7.5 to 10 milliliters of peripheral blood, collected in an EDTA anticoagulant tube. Ficoll Paque Plus density gradient separation was used to isolate PBMCs, and no additional T cell sorting was done. An Agilent 2100 Bioanalyzer and agarose gel were used to check RNA quality, while a NanoDrop 2000 measured RNA concentration. General conclusions and limits of the study: Preferential use of TRBV28, TRBJ1-2 and TRBJ2-5 was observed in persistent disease, whereas TRBV20-1 and TRBJ2-1 were favored in newly diagnosed disease. The study examined only peripheral blood because the primary lesion, thyroid tissue, could not be accessed. The small sample size was acknowledged by the authors as a limitation that may reduce accuracy. Sequencing and analysis were limited to the TCR beta chain. Persistent Graves' disease patients showed lower TCR Shannon entropy and fewer highly expanded clones than newly diagnosed patients, suggesting clonal expansion. More public clonotypes were shared among persistent patients (about 2,800) than among newly diagnosed patients (under 1,000).

V ends up 3 bases short and J 5 bases short, with an unmatched junction base count of 5. CDR1 and CDR2 are drawn from the germline V gene: SGHNT, YENEEA. From its cysteine to its phenylalanine, the CDR3 spans 14 amino acids. The entry retains the CDR3 DNA only, 42 bases that are in frame from base 1. These sequences were also reported in another study, on T cells in Graves' hyperthyroidism and ophthalmopathy. As that second study puts it: Graves' hyperthyroidism was defined as stable when no progression to ophthalmopathy occurred over 18 months of follow-up. Hyperthyroidism patients were newly diagnosed, had a disease duration of under 2 months, and were aged 18 to 65 years. Any patient with an uncontrolled infection, another autoimmune disease, pregnancy or lactation was excluded. Clinical symptoms, serum thyroxine and TRAb, thyroid ultrasound, and orbital computed tomography formed the basis for the diagnoses. The TCR CDR3 was subjected to a first round of RT-PCR using the HTBI primer set and the Qiagen OneStep RT-PCR kit. Most expanded thyroid clonotypes (frequency above 0.001) were also detected in blood, a finding suggesting that blood repertoires may reflect thyroid immune responses. In cross-validation, a model built on a 13 V-J signature told ophthalmopathy apart from stable hyperthyroidism with over 85% sensitivity and about 81% specificity, and in testing the same model reached 80%/75%. In validation, the model predicted progression to ophthalmopathy with around 71% sensitivity and over 72% specificity, a median of around six months before onset. To identify TCR V-J signatures that set the groups apart, the researchers used a discovery cohort of 100 patients, made up of under 50 with Graves' ophthalmopathy and 57 with stable Graves' hyperthyroidism. Whether ophthalmopathy could be predicted prospectively was tested in an independent validation cohort made up of fewer than 20 hyperthyroidism patients plus 17 patients who later progressed to ophthalmopathy. The approximately 98 discovery patients were randomly divided into training and test sets at a 7:3 ratio. The study also compared thyroid tissue and blood T-cell repertoires from five or six Graves' hyperthyroidism patients. After blood sampling, hyperthyroidism patients were treated with methimazole at a starting dose of 30 mg daily, and ophthalmopathy patients were treated with high-dose intravenous methylprednisolone. Libraries were constructed in a second round of multiplex PCR, after which size selection and purification were carried out. Paired-end sequencing of the libraries was performed with 100 bp reads on an Illumina HiSeq2000. SOAPnuke was used to process the raw data, throwing out any read that contained adapters or uncalled bases, had a mean Phred below 15, or lacked an exact constant-primer or identifier match. COPE v1.2.5 was used to merge the high-quality paired reads, and each unique nucleotide sequence was defined as a clonotype. MiTCR v1.1 was used to align clonotypes to the IMGT TRBV, TRBD and TRBJ reference segments. The analysis included only V-J combinations with a frequency above 0.0001, which together covered 99% to 99.2% of the repertoires. A TCS score was defined as the ratio of F50 (clonal expansion) to E x V (chaos), with BLOSUM62-based TCRdist applied between CDR3 peptides within each V-J. Welch's t-statistics and random forest reduced just over 500 V-J features to 10 to 15, which were used in a naive Bayes classifier (R e1071). Sample size was not statistically predetermined, and blinding of investigators to group allocation was not performed. The paper reports TCR Vbeta CDR3 sequencing of roughly 140 peripheral blood samples: approximately 41 ophthalmopathy, roughly 74 hyperthyroidism and some 17 progressor patients.

This material consisted of peripheral blood mononuclear cells (PBMCs), taken at new diagnosis, from a patient treated with antithyroid drugs. The chain is encoded by TRBV11-3 joined to TRBJ2-5, and 8 junctional nucleotides match TRBD2. The sequence was collected from a woman in her thirties with Graves disease. Donor details come from another sample of the same person, matched by shared clones. The CDR3 region: CASSLGGRIETQYF. At the DNA level, the sequence is TGTGCCAGCAGCTTGGGCGGGAGGATCGAGACCCAGTACTTC.